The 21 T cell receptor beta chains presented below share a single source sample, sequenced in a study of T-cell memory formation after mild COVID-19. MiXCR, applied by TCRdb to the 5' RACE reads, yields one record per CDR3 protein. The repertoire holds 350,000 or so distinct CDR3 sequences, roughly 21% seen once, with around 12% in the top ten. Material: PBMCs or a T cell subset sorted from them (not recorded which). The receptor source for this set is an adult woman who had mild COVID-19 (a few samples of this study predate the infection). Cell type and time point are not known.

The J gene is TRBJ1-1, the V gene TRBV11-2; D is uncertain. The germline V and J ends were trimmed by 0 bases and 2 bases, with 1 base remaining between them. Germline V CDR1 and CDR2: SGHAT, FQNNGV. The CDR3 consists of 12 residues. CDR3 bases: TGTGCCAGCAGCTTAGATAACACTGAAGCTTTCTTT. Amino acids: CASSLDNTEAFF.

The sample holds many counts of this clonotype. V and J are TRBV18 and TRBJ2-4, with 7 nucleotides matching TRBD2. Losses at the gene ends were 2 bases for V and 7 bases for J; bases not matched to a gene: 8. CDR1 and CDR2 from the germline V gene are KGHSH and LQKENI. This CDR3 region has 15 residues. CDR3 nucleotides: TGTGCCAGCTCACCAACGGGGGGATTCGGGAACATTCAGTACTTC. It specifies CASSPTGGFGNIQYF.

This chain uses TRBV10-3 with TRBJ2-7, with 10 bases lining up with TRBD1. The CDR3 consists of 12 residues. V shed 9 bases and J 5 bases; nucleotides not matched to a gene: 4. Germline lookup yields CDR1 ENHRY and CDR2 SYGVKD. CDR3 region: CAIWDRGHEQYF. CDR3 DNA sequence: TGTGCCATTTGGGACAGGGGCCACGAGCAGTACTTC.

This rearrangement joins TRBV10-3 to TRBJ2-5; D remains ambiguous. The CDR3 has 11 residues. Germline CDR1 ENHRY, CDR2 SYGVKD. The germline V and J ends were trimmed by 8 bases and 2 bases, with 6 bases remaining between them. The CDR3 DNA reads TGTGCCATCGCCACTCAAGAGACCCAGTACTTC. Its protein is CAIATQETQYF.

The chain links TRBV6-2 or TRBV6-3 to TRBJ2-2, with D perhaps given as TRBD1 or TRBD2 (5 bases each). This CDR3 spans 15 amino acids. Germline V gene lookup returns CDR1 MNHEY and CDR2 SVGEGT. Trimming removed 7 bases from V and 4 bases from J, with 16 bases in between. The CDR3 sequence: CASTQSGTFTGELFF. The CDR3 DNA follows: TGTGCCAGCACTCAATCGGGGACCTTCACCGGGGAGCTGTTTTTT.

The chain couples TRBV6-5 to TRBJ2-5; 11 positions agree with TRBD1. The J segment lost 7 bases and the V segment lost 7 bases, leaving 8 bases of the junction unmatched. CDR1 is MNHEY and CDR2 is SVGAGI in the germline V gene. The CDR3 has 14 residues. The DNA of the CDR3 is TGTGCCAGCACCCCCCAAGGACAGGGGGCGACCCAGTACTTC. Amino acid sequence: CASTPQGQGATQYF.

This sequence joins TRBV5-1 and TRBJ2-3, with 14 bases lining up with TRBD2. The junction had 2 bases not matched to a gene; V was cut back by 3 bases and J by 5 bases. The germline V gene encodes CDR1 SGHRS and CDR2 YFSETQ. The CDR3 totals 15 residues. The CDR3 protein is CASSSGLAGVDTQYF. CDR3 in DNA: TGCGCCAGCAGCTCGGGACTAGCGGGAGTAGATACGCAGTATTTT.

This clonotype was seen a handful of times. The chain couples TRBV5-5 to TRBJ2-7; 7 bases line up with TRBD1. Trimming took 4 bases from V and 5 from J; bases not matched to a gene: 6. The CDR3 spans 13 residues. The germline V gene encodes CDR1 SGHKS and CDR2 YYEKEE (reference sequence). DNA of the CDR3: TGTGCCAGCAGCATGGACAGGCCCCACGAGCAGTACTTC. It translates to CASSMDRPHEQYF.

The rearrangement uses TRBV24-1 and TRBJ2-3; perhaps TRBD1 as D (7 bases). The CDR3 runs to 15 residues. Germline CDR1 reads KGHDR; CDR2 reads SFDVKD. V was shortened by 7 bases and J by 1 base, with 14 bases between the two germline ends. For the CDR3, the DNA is TGTGCCACCAGGGGCGGAGGGGGCCGCACAGATACGCAGTATTTT. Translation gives CATRGGGGRTDTQYF.

CDR3 residues: CASSEGGGRFSSKHF. CDR3 bases: TGTGCCAGCAGTGAAGGGGGTGGGAGATTCAGCTCAAAGCATTTT. The V and J genes are TRBV2 and TRBJ1-5; the D is unclear. The CDR3 covers 15 residues. The ends were cut back, 1 base at V and 14 bases at J, with 21 bases in the middle. Germline CDR1 SNHLY, CDR2 FYNNEI.

This CDR3 reads CSVRDYSYNEQFF. DNA for the CDR3: TGCAGCGTTCGGGACTACTCCTACAATGAGCAGTTCTTC. The J gene is TRBJ2-1, the V gene TRBV29-1, with 7 bases fitting TRBD2. CDR1 is SQVTM and CDR2 is ANQGSEA in the germline V gene. Trimming at V came to 5 bases and at J to 0 bases, leaving 1 base not matched to a gene. The CDR3 covers 13 residues.

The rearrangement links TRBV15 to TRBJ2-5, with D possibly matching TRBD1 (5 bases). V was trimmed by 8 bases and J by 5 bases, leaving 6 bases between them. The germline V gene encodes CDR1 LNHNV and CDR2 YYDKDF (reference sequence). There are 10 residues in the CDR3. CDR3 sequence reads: CATSGETQYF. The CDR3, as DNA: TGTGCCACCTCAGGGGAGACCCAGTACTTC.

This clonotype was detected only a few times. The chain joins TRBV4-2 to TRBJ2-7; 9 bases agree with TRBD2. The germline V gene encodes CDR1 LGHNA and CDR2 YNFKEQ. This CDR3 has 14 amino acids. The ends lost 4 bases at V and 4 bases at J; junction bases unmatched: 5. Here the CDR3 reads CASSPSGKKYEQYF. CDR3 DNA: TGTGCCAGCAGCCCTAGCGGGAAAAAGTACGAGCAGTACTTC.

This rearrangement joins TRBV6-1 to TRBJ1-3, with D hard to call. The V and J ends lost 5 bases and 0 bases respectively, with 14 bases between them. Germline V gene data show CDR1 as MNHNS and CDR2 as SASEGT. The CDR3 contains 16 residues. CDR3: CASSYSEESSGNTIYF. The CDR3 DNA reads TGTGCCAGCAGTTACAGCGAGGAGAGCTCTGGAAACACCATATATTTT.

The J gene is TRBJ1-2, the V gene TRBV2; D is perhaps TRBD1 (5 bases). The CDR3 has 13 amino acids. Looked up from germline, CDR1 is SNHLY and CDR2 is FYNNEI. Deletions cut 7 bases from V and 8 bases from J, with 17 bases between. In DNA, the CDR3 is TGTGCCAGCATCCTGGGGGATTGGGAAGGCTACACCTTC. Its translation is CASILGDWEGYTF.

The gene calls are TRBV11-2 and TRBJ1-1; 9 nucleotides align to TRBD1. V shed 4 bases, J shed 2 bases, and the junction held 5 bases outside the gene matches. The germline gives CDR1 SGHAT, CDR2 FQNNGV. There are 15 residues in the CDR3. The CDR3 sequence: CASSSRDRVNTEAFF. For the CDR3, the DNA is TGTGCCAGCAGCTCCCGGGACAGGGTCAACACTGAAGCTTTCTTT.

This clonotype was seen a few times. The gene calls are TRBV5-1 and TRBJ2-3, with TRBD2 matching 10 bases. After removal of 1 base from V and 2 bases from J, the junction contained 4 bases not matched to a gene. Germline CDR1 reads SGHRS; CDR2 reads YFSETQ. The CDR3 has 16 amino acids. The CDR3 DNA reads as TGCGCCAGCAGCTTGCCTAGCGGGAGAACCACAGATACGCAGTATTTT. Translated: CASSLPSGRTTDTQYF. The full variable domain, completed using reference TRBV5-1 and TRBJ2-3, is KAGVTQTPRYLIKTRGQQVTLSCSPISGHRSVSWYQQTPGQGLQFLFEYFSETQRNKGNFPGRFSGRQFSNSRSEMNVSTLELGDSALYLCASSLPSGRTTDTQYFGPGTRLTVL.

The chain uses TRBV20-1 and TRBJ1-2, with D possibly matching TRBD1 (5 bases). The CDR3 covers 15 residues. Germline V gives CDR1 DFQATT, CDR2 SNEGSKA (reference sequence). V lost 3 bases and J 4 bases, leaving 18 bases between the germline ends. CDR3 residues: CSASPGAGSSYGYTF. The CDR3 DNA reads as TGCAGTGCTAGCCCTGGGGCAGGCTCCAGCTATGGCTACACCTTC.

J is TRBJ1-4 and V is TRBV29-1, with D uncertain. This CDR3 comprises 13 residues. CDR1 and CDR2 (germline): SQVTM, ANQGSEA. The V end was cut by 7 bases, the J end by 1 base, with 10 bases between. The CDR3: CSARDKTNEKLFF. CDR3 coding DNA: TGCAGCGCCCGAGACAAAACTAATGAAAAACTGTTTTTT. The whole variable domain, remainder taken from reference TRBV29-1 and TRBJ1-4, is SAVISQKPSRDICQRGTSLTIQCQVDSQVTMMFWYRQQPGQSLTLIATANQGSEATYESGFVIDKFPISRPNLTFSTLTVSNMSPEDSSIYLCSARDKTNEKLFFGSGTQLSVL.

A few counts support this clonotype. The DNA of the CDR3 is TGTGCCAGCAGTCGACAGTCGGGCTTGGCTAATGAAAAACTGTTTTTT. It encodes CASSRQSGLANEKLFF. The J gene is TRBJ1-4, the V gene TRBV12-3 or TRBV12-4, with a possible D match to TRBD1 (5 bases). The germline V and J ends were trimmed by 5 bases and 3 bases, with 16 bases remaining between them. The CDR3 loop spans 16 amino acids.

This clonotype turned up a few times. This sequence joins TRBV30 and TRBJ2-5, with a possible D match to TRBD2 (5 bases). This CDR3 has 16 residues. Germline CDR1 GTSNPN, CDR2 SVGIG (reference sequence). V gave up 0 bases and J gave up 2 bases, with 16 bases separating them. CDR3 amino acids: CAWSVEWPSRQETQYF. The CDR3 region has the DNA TGTGCCTGGAGTGTGGAGTGGCCTAGCCGACAAGAGACCCAGTACTTC.